These 7 T cell receptor beta chains share one sample of origin, sequenced in a study of OX40 agonist ivuxolimab in advanced cancers. Only in-frame clones appear in the TCRdb table, and some are missing; sequencing was by immunoSEQ multiplex PCR. The table lists some 70,000 clones, 80% to 90% of them singletons, with roughly 2.9% in the top ten. This specimen consisted of CD4+ or CD8+ T cells sorted from blood, obtained in a trial of the OX40 agonist ivuxolimab. The receptors stem from an adult with an advanced solid tumor such as melanoma, head and neck, liver or kidney cancer.

This sequence joins TRBV28 and TRBJ1-2, with D possibly TRBD1 on 5 matching bases. Between the trimmed V and J ends, which lost 3 bases and 2 bases, there was a span of 10 bases. In germline, CDR1 is MDHEN, CDR2 SYDVKM. There are 14 residues in the CDR3. CDR3 nucleotides: TGTGCCAGCAGTTTGGGCAGGGCGAACTATGGCTACACCTTC. This gives the protein CASSLGRANYGYTF.

The chain joins TRBV5-4 to TRBJ2-2, with 10 bases matching TRBD2. The germline V gene encodes CDR1 SGHNT and CDR2 YYREEE (reference sequence). The CDR3 contains 18 residues. The J segment lost 2 bases and the V segment lost 3 bases, leaving 10 bases of the junction unmatched. The CDR3 nucleotides are TGTGCCAGCAGCTCCTACCCGAGCGGGAGGGATAACACCGGGGAGCTGTTTTTT. Translation gives CASSSYPSGRDNTGELFF. Full variable domain (outside the CDR3, taken from reference TRBV5-4 and TRBJ2-2): ETGVTQSPTHLIKTRGQQVTLRCSSQSGHNTVSWYQQALGQGPQFIFQYYREEENGRGNFPPRFSGLQFPNYSSELNVNALELDDSALYLCASSSYPSGRDNTGELFFGEGSRLTVL.

The chain uses TRBV10-1 and TRBJ2-1, with D tentatively TRBD2 (5 bases). Trimming removed 3 bases from V and 3 bases from J, with 9 bases in between. Germline CDR1 reads WNHNN; CDR2 reads SYGVQD (reference sequence). The CDR3 is 14 residues long. The CDR3 DNA sequence: TGCGCCAGCAGTGACGCGGGCATCTACAATGAGCAGTTCTTC. It translates to CASSDAGIYNEQFF.

This chain uses TRBV5-4 with TRBJ1-3; possible D gene TRBD1, 5 bases. Germline lookup yields CDR1 SGHNT and CDR2 YYREEE (reference sequence). The CDR3 length is 16 residues. Trimming left V 1 base short and J 2 bases short, with 13 bases between. The chain's CDR3 is CASSLITPGAGNTIYF. In nucleotides, the CDR3 is TGTGCCAGCAGCTTGATCACCCCGGGGGCTGGAAACACCATATATTTT.

The V gene is TRBV7-9, the J gene TRBJ2-3; D is perhaps TRBD1 (6 bases). The CDR3 length is 18 residues. Trimming stripped 1 base from V and 2 bases from J, with 19 bases between. Germline CDR1 reads SEHNR; CDR2 reads FQNEAQ (reference sequence). CDR3 sequence: CASSLGSGSQGITDTQYF. The CDR3 DNA reads as TGTGCCAGCAGCTTAGGGAGCGGCAGTCAGGGGATCACAGATACGCAGTATTTT.

The chain carries TRBV18 and TRBJ2-5, with 12 nucleotides matching TRBD2. The V gene's germline CDR1 is KGHSH and CDR2 LQKENI. The CDR3 totals 16 residues. J gave up 4 bases and V 4 bases, and 7 bases lay outside the gene matches. The CDR3 bases are TGTGCCAGCTCACTCTTCCTACTAGCGGGAGGAGAGACCCAGTACTTC. Protein product: CASSLFLLAGGETQYF.

The rearrangement links TRBV5-1 to TRBJ2-1; weak D call: TRBD2 (6 bases). The CDR3 covers 15 residues. V was shortened by 0 bases and J by 2 bases, with 9 bases between the two germline ends. Germline V gene sequence: CDR1 SGHRS, CDR2 YFSETQ. The DNA of the CDR3 is TGCGCCAGCAGCTTGGGAGCGGGCGCCTACAATGAGCAGTTCTTC. Translating it yields CASSLGAGAYNEQFF.